This T cell receptor (beta chain) was sequenced during a study of blood T cell repertoires in COVID-19. Study as a whole: T cells, B-cell-depleted T cells, or PBMCs supplied cDNA or gDNA.

Germline assignment: CDR1 SGDLS and CDR2 YYNGEE. V was pared by 4 bases and J by 5 bases, with 4 bases of the junction left unmatched. The CDR3 loop spans 15 amino acids. As processed by the authors: From reference gene primer amplification, estimates of nucleated cell counts were derived. Data came from immunoSEQ multiplex PCR; TCRdb stores just in-frame clones and leaves some out. That table supplies the V and J calls and clone size; D and trimming were determined from the DNA. The table includes just under 350,000 clones, around four fifths detected once. The sequence was obtained from a man aged 30-40 years with active or convalescent COVID-19. V and J are TRBV9 and TRBJ2-7, with TRBD2 identical over 15 bases. Material for sequencing was peripheral blood. The CDR3 spells CASSRGLAGGNEQYF. The CDR3 nucleotides read TGTGCCAGCAGCCGAGGACTAGCGGGAGGGAACGAGCAGTACTTC.